This section outlines one T cell receptor beta chain sequence together with its context. Germline V gene sequence: CDR1 SGDLS, CDR2 YYNGEE. The CDR3 length is 13 residues. Trimming shortened V by 6 bases and J by 8 bases, and 17 bases separated the two germline ends. Only in-frame clones appear in the TCRdb table, and some are missing; sequencing was by immunoSEQ multiplex PCR. The sample holds approximately 280,000 clones; around 69% are singletons and the top ten take about 5%. The data originate from a study of cytotoxic CD8 clonotypes in ibrutinib-treated CLL. Background on the study: For this cohort, patients were about a dozen relapsed/refractory and approximately 14 treatment-naive, while fewer than 18 were IGHV unmutated.

Material: PBMCs, obtained at disease progression, from a patient treated with ibrutinib. The V call is TRBV9, the J call TRBJ1-1; no definite D call. The clonotype was recovered from a human donor with chronic lymphocytic leukemia. The CDR3, as DNA: TGTGCCAGCACCCCCAATCTTGGGCAGGAAGCTTTCTTT. This sequence encodes CASTPNLGQEAFF.